This T cell receptor beta chain was profiled in a study of T cell responses to AZD1222 COVID-19 vaccine. Study outcomes and limitations: All repertoire sampling was performed exclusively after the peak T cell response. Baseline serology detected seropositivity in only 6 or 7 AZD1222 recipients. Donors were chiefly white British, with a greater number of females, and clonal diversity was perhaps underestimated. Reportedly, nearly half of unique spike TCRs recognized epitopes outside B.1.351/B.1.1.7 mutations.

Sequencing used immunoSEQ multiplex PCR; TCRdb keeps in-frame clones, though not all of them. Of about 130,000 clones listed, about 85% are singletons. In germline, CDR1 is GTSNPN, CDR2 SVGIG (reference sequence). The CDR3 is made up of 13 amino acids. The V end lost 1 base, the J end lost 0 bases, and 4 bases lay between the germline ends. Comments on this clone: Its target is unknown.

Source: peripheral blood, taken on day 0 of AZD1222 vaccination. This TCR came from an adult in good health. This sequence joins TRBV30 and TRBJ1-5; D remains unclear. CDR3 sequence reads: CAWSAHSNQPQHF. The CDR3 coding sequence is TGTGCCTGGAGTGCCCATAGCAATCAGCCCCAGCATTTT. Full variable domain (missing parts from reference TRBV30 and TRBJ1-5): SQTIHQWPATLVQPVGSPLSLECTVEGTSNPNLYWYRQAAGRGLQLLFYSVGIGQISSEVPQNLSASRPQDRQFILSSKKLLLSDSGFYLCAWSAHSNQPQHFGDGTRLSIL.